This TCR beta chain was obtained from a study of T cell responses to AZD1222 COVID-19 vaccine. Study-level information: Analyses pooled second doses at about 4 or about 12 weeks. General study points: At baseline, just 5 or 6 AZD1222 recipients tested seropositive. Spike-specific TCR breadth and depth rose after two AZD1222 doses.

Concerning this clone itself: The antigen is undetermined.

The method was immunoSEQ multiplex PCR; TCRdb's version includes in-frame clones alone and lacks a portion of them. The data show some 100,000 clones, with approximately 90% seen just once and 4.5% to 5.5% held by the top ten. Between the trimmed V and J ends, which lost 6 bases and 2 bases, there was a span of 11 bases. The CDR3 sequence is 13 residues long. Germline CDR1 SGHRS, CDR2 YFSETQ. The sequences come from peripheral blood, collected on day 0 of AZD1222 vaccination. The receptor was isolated from an adult in good health. This chain uses TRBV5-1 with TRBJ2-5; D possibly corresponds to TRBD2 (6 bases). The CDR3 loop is CASNWGEQETQYF. In DNA, the CDR3 is TGCGCCAGCAATTGGGGGGAACAAGAGACCCAGTACTTC. The full variable domain, in which reference TRBV5-1 and TRBJ2-5 provide the parts outside the CDR3, is KAGVTQTPRYLIKTRGQQVTLSCSPISGHRSVSWYQQTPGQGLQFLFEYFSETQRNKGNFPGRFSGRQFSNSRSEMNVSTLELGDSALYLCASNWGEQETQYFGPGTRLLVL.